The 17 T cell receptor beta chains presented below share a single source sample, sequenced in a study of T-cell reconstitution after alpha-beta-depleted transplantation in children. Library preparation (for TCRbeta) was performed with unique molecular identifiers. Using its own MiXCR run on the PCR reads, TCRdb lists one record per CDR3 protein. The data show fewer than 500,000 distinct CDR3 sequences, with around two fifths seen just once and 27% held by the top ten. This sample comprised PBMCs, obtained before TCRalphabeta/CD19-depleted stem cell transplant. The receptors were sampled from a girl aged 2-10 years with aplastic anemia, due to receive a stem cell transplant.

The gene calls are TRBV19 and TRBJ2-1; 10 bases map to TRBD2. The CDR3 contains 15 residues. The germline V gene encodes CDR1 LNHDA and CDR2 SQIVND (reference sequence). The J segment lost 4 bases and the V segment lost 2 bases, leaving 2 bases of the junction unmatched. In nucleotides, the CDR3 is TGTGCCAGTAGTATACAGCGGGAGGGGTACAATGAGCAGTTCTTC. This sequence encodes CASSIQREGYNEQFF.

The CDR3 spells CASSPLQKQETQYF. Written as DNA, the CDR3 is TGTGCCAGTAGTCCACTACAGAAACAAGAGACCCAGTACTTC. The chain links TRBV19 to TRBJ2-5; no firm D call. Germline loops: CDR1 LNHDA, CDR2 SQIVND (reference sequence). This CDR3 region has 14 residues. The V end lost 5 bases, the J end lost 2 bases, and 12 bases lay between the germline ends.

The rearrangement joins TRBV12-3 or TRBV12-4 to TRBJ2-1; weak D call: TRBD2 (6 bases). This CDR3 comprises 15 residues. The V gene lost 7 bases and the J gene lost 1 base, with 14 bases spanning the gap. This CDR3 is CASTLRDSSYNEQFF. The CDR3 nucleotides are TGTGCCAGCACCTTACGGGACTCGTCCTACAATGAGCAGTTCTTC.

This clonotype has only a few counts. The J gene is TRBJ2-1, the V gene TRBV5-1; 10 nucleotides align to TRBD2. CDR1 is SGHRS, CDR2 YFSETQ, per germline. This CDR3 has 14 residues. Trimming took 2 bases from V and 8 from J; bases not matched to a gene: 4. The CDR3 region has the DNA TGCGCCAGCAGCTTACTAGCGGGACTCGATGAGCAGTTCTTC. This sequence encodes CASSLLAGLDEQFF.

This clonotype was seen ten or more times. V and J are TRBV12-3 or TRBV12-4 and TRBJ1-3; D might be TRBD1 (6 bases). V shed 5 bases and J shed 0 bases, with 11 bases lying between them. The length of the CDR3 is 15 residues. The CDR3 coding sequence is TGTGCCAGCAGTCTTAGGACAGCCTCTGGAAACACCATATATTTT. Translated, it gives CASSLRTASGNTIYF.

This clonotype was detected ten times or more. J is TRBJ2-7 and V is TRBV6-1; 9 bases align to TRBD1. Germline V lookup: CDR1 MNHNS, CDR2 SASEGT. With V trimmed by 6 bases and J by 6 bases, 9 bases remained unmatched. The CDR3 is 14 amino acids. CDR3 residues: CASSFAGTGPEQYF. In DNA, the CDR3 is TGTGCCAGCAGCTTTGCCGGGACAGGGCCCGAGCAGTACTTC.

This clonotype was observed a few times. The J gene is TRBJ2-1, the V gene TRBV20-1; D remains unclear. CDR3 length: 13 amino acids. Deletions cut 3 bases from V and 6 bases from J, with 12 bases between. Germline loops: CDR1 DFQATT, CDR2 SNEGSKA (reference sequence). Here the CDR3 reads CSARIGAPNEQFF. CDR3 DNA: TGCAGTGCTAGGATAGGAGCACCCAATGAGCAGTTCTTC.

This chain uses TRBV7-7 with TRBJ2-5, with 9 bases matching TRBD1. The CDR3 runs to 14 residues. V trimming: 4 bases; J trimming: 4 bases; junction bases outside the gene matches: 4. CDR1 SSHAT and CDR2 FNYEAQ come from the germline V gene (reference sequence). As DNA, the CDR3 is TGTGCCAGCAGCTCCGGGACAGGGTCAGAGACCCAGTACTTC. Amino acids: CASSSGTGSETQYF.

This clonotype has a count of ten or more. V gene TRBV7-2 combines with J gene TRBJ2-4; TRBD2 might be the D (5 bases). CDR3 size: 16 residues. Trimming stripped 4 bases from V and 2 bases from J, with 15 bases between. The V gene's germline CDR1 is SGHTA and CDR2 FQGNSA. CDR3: CASSSSPGASKNIQYF. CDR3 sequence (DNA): TGTGCCAGCAGCTCTAGCCCCGGAGCATCCAAAAACATTCAGTACTTC.

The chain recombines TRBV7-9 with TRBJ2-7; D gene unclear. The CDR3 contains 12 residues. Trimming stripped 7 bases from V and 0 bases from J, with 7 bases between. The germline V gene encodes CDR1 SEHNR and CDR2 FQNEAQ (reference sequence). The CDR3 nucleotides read TGTGCCAGCATCGACACCTCCTACGAGCAGTACTTC. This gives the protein CASIDTSYEQYF.

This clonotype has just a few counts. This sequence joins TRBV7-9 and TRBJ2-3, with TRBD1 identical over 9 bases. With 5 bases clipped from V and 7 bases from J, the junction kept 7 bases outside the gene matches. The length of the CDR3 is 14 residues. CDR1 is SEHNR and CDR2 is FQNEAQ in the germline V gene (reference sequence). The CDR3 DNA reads TGTGCCAGCAGCCCTGGACAGGGGAGGAATACGCAGTATTTT. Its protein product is CASSPGQGRNTQYF.

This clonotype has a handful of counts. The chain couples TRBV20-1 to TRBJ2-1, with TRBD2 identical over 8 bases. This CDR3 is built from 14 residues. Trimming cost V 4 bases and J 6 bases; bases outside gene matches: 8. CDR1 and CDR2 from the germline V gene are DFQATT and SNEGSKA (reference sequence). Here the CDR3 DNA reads TGCAGTGCTAACAGCGGGAGAAGTAGCAATGAGCAGTTCTTC. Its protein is CSANSGRSSNEQFF.

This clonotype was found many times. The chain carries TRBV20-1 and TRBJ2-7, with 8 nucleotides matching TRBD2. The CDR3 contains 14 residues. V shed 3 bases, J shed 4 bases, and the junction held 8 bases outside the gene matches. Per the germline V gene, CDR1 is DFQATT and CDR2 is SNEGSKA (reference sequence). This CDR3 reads CSARAGTSQYEQYF. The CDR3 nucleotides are TGCAGTGCTAGGGCCGGGACTAGTCAGTACGAGCAGTACTTC.

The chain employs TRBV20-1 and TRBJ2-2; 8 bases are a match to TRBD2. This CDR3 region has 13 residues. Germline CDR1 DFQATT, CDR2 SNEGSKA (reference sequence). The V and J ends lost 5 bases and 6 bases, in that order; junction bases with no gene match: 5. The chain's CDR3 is CSAPSGGAGELFF. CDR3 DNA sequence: TGCAGTGCTCCCAGCGGGGGAGCCGGGGAGCTGTTTTTT.

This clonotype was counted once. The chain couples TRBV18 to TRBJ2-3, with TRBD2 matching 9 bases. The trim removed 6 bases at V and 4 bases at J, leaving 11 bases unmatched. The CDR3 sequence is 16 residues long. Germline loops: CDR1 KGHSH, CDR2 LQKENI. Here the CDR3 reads CASSPISSGAADTQYF. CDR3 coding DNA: TGTGCCAGCTCTCCAATATCTAGCGGGGCGGCAGATACGCAGTATTTT.

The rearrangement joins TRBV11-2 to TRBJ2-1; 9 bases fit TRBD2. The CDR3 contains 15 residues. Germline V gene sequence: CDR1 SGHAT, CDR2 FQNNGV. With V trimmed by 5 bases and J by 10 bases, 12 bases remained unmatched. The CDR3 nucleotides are TGTGCCAGCAGCCATAATGGGGCTAGCGGGGTAGAGCAGTTCTTC. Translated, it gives CASSHNGASGVEQFF. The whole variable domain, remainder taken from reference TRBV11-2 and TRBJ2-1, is EAGVAQSPRYKIIEKRQSVAFWCNPISGHATLYWYQQILGQGPKLLIQFQNNGVVDDSQLPKDRFSAERLKGVDSTLKIQPAKLEDSAVYLCASSHNGASGVEQFFGPGTRLTVL.

The CDR3 DNA sequence: TGCAGTGCTGGGGGACAGGGTAGCCAGTACTTC. Amino acids: CSAGGQGSQYF. V gene TRBV20-1 combines with J gene TRBJ2-7; 9 bases agree with TRBD1. The J segment lost 10 bases and the V segment lost 5 bases, leaving 6 bases of the junction unmatched. The CDR3 consists of 11 residues. Germline V gives CDR1 DFQATT, CDR2 SNEGSKA (reference sequence).